The source of this T cell receptor beta chain is a study of cytotoxic CD8 clonotypes in ibrutinib-treated CLL. The overall study: After median roughly 68 months, about 14 stayed in remission, around twelve progressed; responses roughly 25 partial, 2 complete.

The table came from immunoSEQ multiplex PCR; TCRdb's copy has only in-frame clones and leaves some out. The sample records roughly 250,000 clones, 60% to 75% being singletons. Trimming removed 10 bases from V and 7 bases from J, with 14 bases in between. CDR3 length equals 12 residues. Germline V lookup: CDR1 MNHNY, CDR2 SVGAGI (reference sequence). The starting material was PBMCs, obtained after 24 months of ibrutinib treatment. This chain joins TRBV6-6 and TRBJ2-1; unclear D gene. The clonotype comes from a human donor with chronic lymphocytic leukemia. In DNA form, the CDR3 reads TGTGCCACCGGAGAGGTTAAAAATGAGCAGTTCTTC. This encodes CATGEVKNEQFF.